Sequencing of this T cell receptor (beta chain) was carried out in a study of Ad26.COV2.S vaccination and SARS-CoV-2 variants (dated by TCRdb to the early 2020s). About the study as a whole: Vaccine-arm donors came from COV1001, a multicentre, randomized, double-blind, placebo-controlled phase I-IIa trial of Ad26.COV2.S in healthy adults. Ad26.COV2.S was administered intramuscularly at 5 x 10^10 or 1 x 10^11 viral particles, either as a single shot or as two shots given 56 days apart. TCRbeta repertoire sequencing was used to assess the specificity and breadth of SARS-CoV-2-reactive T cell receptors after Ad26.COV2.S vaccination. A total of around 32 samples were included in the TCR-sequenced set, comprising around 19 Ad26.COV2.S vaccine recipients, 5 placebo recipients and 8 SARS-CoV-2 convalescent individuals. Trial participants were randomized into five groups of five, in which low-dose or high-dose Ad26.COV2.S was given once or twice, or placebo was given on both occasions. Blinding of investigators to trial group allocation was maintained during experiments and outcome assessment.

The immunoSEQ Assay was the method used to sequence TCRbeta CDR3 regions. After extraction, genomic DNA underwent amplification by bias-controlled multiplex PCR, followed by high-throughput sequencing. The paper's data handling went like this. To quantify the absolute abundance of every unique TCRbeta CDR3 region, sequences were collapsed and filtered. T cell fraction was estimated by normalization of TCRbeta template counts to usable DNA, with usable DNA being measured through amplification of reference genes present in all nucleated cells. Repertoire TCRs were annotated as SARS-CoV-2-specific when V gene, CDR3 amino acid sequence and J gene were exactly matched to a known reactive TCR set. MIRA supplied the reference SARS-CoV-2 TCR set, which was filtered for enrichment in COVID-19-positive ImmuneCODE repertoires so that public or cross-reactive TCRs were removed. Using the MIRA antigens, annotated TCRs were further analysed by specific ORF or by position within an ORF. Breadth was defined as annotated unique rearrangements over total unique productive rearrangements; depth was the summed frequency of those rearrangements. Two-sided Wilcoxon rank-sum tests were applied when comparing TCR breadth between groups. TCRdb re-hosts the immuneACCESS table, in-frame sequences only. Its copies lack some clones; in the studies checked, an unresolved V gene accounts for under half of them, and the cause for the rest is not known. V and J calls and clone size follow that table, whereas D and trimming were derived from the DNA. Within this sample are about 680,000 clones, with 70% to 90% of them counted one time only. The top ten hold approximately 1.5% of the sample.

About this clone itself: What this receptor recognizes is not known. Base qualities are missing; no much larger clone stands one base away.

The sample's treatment or condition label, decoded: some 19 received Ad26.COV2.S at low or high dose, single or two shots; roughly 5 received placebo; per-sample allocation not given. Repertoires of vaccine and placebo recipients were sequenced from samples taken on day 63 after the first injection. Between 29 July and 7 August 2020, Cohort 1b enrolled about 27 adults aged 18-55 years at one site in Boston, USA. As a vaccine, Ad26.COV2.S was a replication-incompetent adenovirus type 26 vector that expressed a prefusion-stabilized SARS-CoV-2 spike protein derived from the original Wuhan strain. General study outcomes and caveats: Substantial breadth of spike-specific CD8+ and CD4+ T cell responses was reported after vaccination. Vaccine and placebo recipients had similar non-spike TCR breadth, a finding consistent with the vaccine containing only spike. According to the authors, total T cell responses may have been underestimated by the TCR breadth and depth analyses. Higher spike-specific TCR breadth was observed in Ad26.COV2.S recipients than in placebo recipients (P = 0.0014). The study lacked the statistical power to compare responses across vaccine doses or regimens.

The junction shows trimming of 5 bases on V and 2 bases on J, plus 13 bases between the germline ends. Its CDR3 holds 14 amino acids, cysteine through phenylalanine. Only the CDR3 DNA is retained, 42 bases long and in frame from the first base. In the germline V gene, CDR1 corresponds to SGHRS and CDR2 to YFSETQ. The chain uses TRBV5-1 and TRBJ2-5; a weak D assignment points to TRBD1 (5 bases agree). The TCR comes from a person aged 18-60 years who received the Ad26.COV2.S COVID-19 vaccine or a placebo. The sample consisted of peripheral blood, taken in a trial of Ad26.COV2.S vaccine versus placebo. The nucleotide sequence is given as TGCGCCAGCAGTTCAGGGTACGGGCAAGAGACCCAGTACTTC. Its protein reads: CASSSGYGQETQYF.